Below are 32 T cell receptor beta chains sequenced from a single sample in a study of blood T cell repertoires in COVID-19. TCRdb's table, derived via immunoSEQ multiplex PCR, lists solely in-frame clones and lacks some. In the table there are about 110,000 clones, about 89% of which are singletons. The sample taken for sequencing was peripheral blood. All receptors come from a man aged 35-49 years with acute or convalescent COVID-19.

The rearrangement links TRBV3-1 (or the pseudogene TRBV3-2) to TRBJ2-7; D might be TRBD1 (5 bases). The CDR3 sequence is 13 residues long. Trimming pared 2 bases from V and 6 bases from J, leaving 11 bases between. Germline V gene data show CDR1 as LGHDT and CDR2 as YNNKEL (reference sequence). This chain's CDR3 is CASSQRQSGEQYF. Written as DNA, the CDR3 is TGTGCCAGCAGCCAACGACAGTCGGGCGAGCAGTACTTC.

The chain combines TRBV5-1 with TRBJ2-7, with 14 bases aligning to TRBD2. Germline loops: CDR1 SGHRS, CDR2 YFSETQ. CDR3 size: 16 residues. Trimming at V came to 0 bases and at J to 6 bases, leaving 5 bases not matched to a gene. The CDR3 DNA follows: TGCGCCAGCAGCTTGGAGGGACTAGCGGGAGAAGTCGAGCAGTACTTC. This gives the protein CASSLEGLAGEVEQYF. Variable domain in full (rest from reference TRBV5-1 and TRBJ2-7): KAGVTQTPRYLIKTRGQQVTLSCSPISGHRSVSWYQQTPGQGLQFLFEYFSETQRNKGNFPGRFSGRQFSNSRSEMNVSTLELGDSALYLCASSLEGLAGEVEQYFGPGTRLTVT.

The genes are TRBV7-8 and TRBJ1-1; TRBD1 might be the D (5 bases). Germline CDR1 reads SGHVS; CDR2 reads FQNEAQ. Trimming removed 6 bases at V and 6 bases at J, with 20 bases between. The CDR3 extends over 15 amino acids. CDR3 region: CASRRSAGSKAEAFF. As DNA, the CDR3 is TGTGCCAGCAGGCGCTCGGCAGGGTCGAAGGCTGAAGCTTTCTTT.

The chain is built from TRBV3-1 (or the pseudogene TRBV3-2) and TRBJ2-5; D is perhaps TRBD1 (5 bases). The CDR3 runs 14 residues. CDR1 is LGHDT and CDR2 is YNNKEL in the germline V gene (reference sequence). Between the trimmed V and J ends, which lost 0 bases and 4 bases, there was a span of 9 bases. The CDR3, as DNA: TGTGCCAGCAGCCAAGATAAGACAGTAGAGACCCAGTACTTC. Amino acid sequence: CASSQDKTVETQYF.

V is TRBV19 and J is TRBJ1-6, with TRBD1 identical over 9 bases. Trimming removed 6 bases from V and 7 bases from J; junction bases left unmatched: 7. From germline, CDR1 is LNHDA and CDR2 SQIVND (reference sequence). There are 15 residues in the CDR3. CDR3 residues: CASRPDRGANSPLHF. CDR3 nucleotides: TGTGCCAGTAGGCCAGACAGGGGGGCAAATTCACCCCTCCACTTT. The entire variable domain, with the rest obtained from reference TRBV19 and TRBJ1-6, is as follows: DGGITQSPKYLFRKEGQNVTLSCEQNLNHDAMYWYRQDPGQGLRLIYYSQIVNDFQKGDIAEGYSVSREKKESFPLTVTSAQKNPTAFYLCASRPDRGANSPLHFGNGTRLTVT.

The chain employs TRBV9 and TRBJ1-1; D might be TRBD1 (5 bases). CDR1 SGDLS and CDR2 YYNGEE come from the germline V gene. The V end was cut by 4 bases, the J end by 4 bases, with 11 bases between. The CDR3 sequence is 13 residues long. The CDR3 region is CASSLHQGTEAFF. DNA for the CDR3: TGTGCCAGCAGCTTACATCAGGGCACTGAAGCTTTCTTT. Drawing the rest from reference TRBV9 and TRBJ1-1, the complete variable domain is DSGVTQTPKHLITATGQRVTLRCSPRSGDLSVYWYQQSLDQGLQFLIQYYNGEERAKGNILERFSAQQFPDLHSELNLSSLELGDSALYFCASSLHQGTEAFFGQGTRLTVV.

This rearrangement joins TRBV6-5 to TRBJ1-2; 9 nucleotides align to TRBD1. Germline V lookup: CDR1 MNHEY, CDR2 SVGAGI. Trimming removed 5 bases from V and 4 bases from J; junction bases left unmatched: 5. This CDR3 is 14 amino acids long. In DNA form, the CDR3 reads TGTGCCAGCAGTCGGGACAGGGAGGGCTATGGCTACACCTTC. Amino acid sequence: CASSRDREGYGYTF.

The V call is TRBV24-1, the J call TRBJ2-1; D is possibly TRBD1 (6 bases). There are 16 residues in the CDR3. Per the germline V gene, CDR1 is KGHDR and CDR2 is SFDVKD. Trimming left V 3 bases short and J 8 bases short, with 19 bases between. The DNA of the CDR3 is TGTGCCACCAGTGATCTCAGGGGTGATCAGCAGGATGAGCAGTTCTTC. Its protein product is CATSDLRGDQQDEQFF.

This chain joins TRBV5-1 and TRBJ2-1; D ambiguous. Trimming cost V 0 bases and J 2 bases, with 9 bases left between them. CDR1 SGHRS and CDR2 YFSETQ come from the germline V gene. The CDR3 has 15 amino acids. The CDR3 sequence is CASSLVTGTYNEQFF. The CDR3 region has the DNA TGCGCCAGCAGCTTGGTAACGGGTACCTACAATGAGCAGTTCTTC. The complete variable domain, with remaining parts taken from reference TRBV5-1 and TRBJ2-1, reads KAGVTQTPRYLIKTRGQQVTLSCSPISGHRSVSWYQQTPGQGLQFLFEYFSETQRNKGNFPGRFSGRQFSNSRSEMNVSTLELGDSALYLCASSLVTGTYNEQFFGPGTRLTVL.

The chain is built from TRBV7-9 and TRBJ1-3; 10 nucleotides match TRBD1. V lost 5 bases and J lost 8; bases outside the gene matches: 6. The germline V gene encodes CDR1 SEHNR and CDR2 FQNEAQ (reference sequence). CDR3 length: 14 residues. CDR3 loop: CASSPGTGAHTIYF. CDR3 DNA sequence: TGTGCCAGCAGCCCGGGGACAGGGGCGCACACCATATATTTT.

Here the CDR3 reads CATSRDRVYGYTF. The CDR3 nucleotides read TGTGCCACCAGCAGAGATCGGGTCTATGGCTACACCTTC. This chain uses TRBV15 with TRBJ1-2, with D unresolved. V lost 0 bases and J lost 4, with 6 bases in between. Germline values: CDR1 LNHNV, CDR2 YYDKDF (reference sequence). This CDR3 has 13 amino acids.

This clone was counted a single time. The chain carries TRBV5-8 and TRBJ2-7, with 9 bases lining up with TRBD2. This CDR3 has 16 residues. CDR1 SGHTS and CDR2 YDEGEE come from the germline V gene. After removal of 2 bases from V and 5 bases from J, the junction contained 11 bases not matched to a gene. Here the CDR3 DNA reads TGTGCCAGCAGCTTTGTGACGACTAGCGGATTCGACGAGCAGTACTTC. Protein product: CASSFVTTSGFDEQYF.

V usage is TRBV5-8 and J usage is TRBJ2-3; D is perhaps TRBD2 (5 bases). Trimming removed 8 bases from V and 1 base from J, with 14 bases in between. The CDR3 extends over 14 amino acids. Germline CDR1 is SGHTS and CDR2 is YDEGEE. As DNA, the CDR3 is TGTGCCAGAACCGGGAACCACCGCACAGATACGCAGTATTTT. Translating gives CARTGNHRTDTQYF.

The count of this clone is one. The chain combines TRBV5-4 with TRBJ2-3, with a tentative D call TRBD2 (6 bases). V lost 4 bases and J 0 bases, leaving 15 bases between the germline ends. This CDR3 has 16 amino acids. The germline gives CDR1 SGHNT, CDR2 YYREEE (reference sequence). The CDR3 is CASSAGRRRSTDTQYF. The CDR3 DNA reads as TGTGCCAGCAGCGCGGGACGACGGCGTAGCACAGATACGCAGTATTTT.

This rearrangement joins TRBV30 to TRBJ1-4, with D unclear. V dropped 1 base and J dropped 5 bases, with 8 bases sitting between them. The CDR3 runs to 13 residues. Per the germline V gene, CDR1 is GTSNPN and CDR2 is SVGIG (reference sequence). The CDR3 DNA sequence: TGTGCCTGGAGTGGTTCGGGAAATGAAAAACTGTTTTTT. It codes for CAWSGSGNEKLFF.

The genes are TRBV10-3 and TRBJ2-3; the match to TRBD2 covers 11 bases. Germline CDR1 ENHRY, CDR2 SYGVKD. CDR3 length: 16 amino acids. V lost 5 bases, J lost 5 bases, and 9 bases stayed unmatched. This CDR3 is CAISSGTSGGGDTQYF. The CDR3, as DNA: TGTGCCATCAGTTCCGGGACTAGCGGAGGGGGAGATACGCAGTATTTT.

V usage is TRBV4-1 and J usage is TRBJ1-1; perhaps TRBD1 as D (5 bases). From germline, CDR1 is MGHRA and CDR2 YSYEKL. The length of the CDR3 is 17 residues. The V and J ends lost 0 bases and 0 bases respectively, with 14 bases between them. The CDR3 is CASSQDIGGGLNTEAFF. CDR3 coding DNA: TGCGCCAGCAGCCAAGATATCGGGGGAGGACTGAACACTGAAGCTTTCTTT.

V and J are TRBV11-2 and TRBJ2-1; 8 bases fit TRBD2. The CDR3 extends over 13 amino acids. V lost 4 bases to trimming and J lost 9 bases; unmatched junction nucleotides: 5. Germline lookup yields CDR1 SGHAT and CDR2 FQNNGV. DNA of the CDR3: TGTGCCAGCAGCTCCGGTAGCGGGATTGAGCAGTTCTTC. It specifies CASSSGSGIEQFF.

This clone was detected only once. The rearrangement uses TRBV3-1 (or the pseudogene TRBV3-2) and TRBJ1-1; D is ambiguous. Trimming left V 0 bases short and J 9 bases short, with 8 bases between. The CDR3 loop spans 12 amino acids. The germline V gene encodes CDR1 LGHDT and CDR2 YNNKEL (reference sequence). DNA for the CDR3: TGTGCCAGCAGCCAAGATGAGTCTAAAGCTTTCTTT. Translating it yields CASSQDESKAFF.

Notes on this clone: In the same sample, other DNA sequences code for this CDR3. The V and J genes are TRBV19 and TRBJ1-5, with D perhaps matching TRBD1 (5 bases). The V end was cut by 5 bases, the J end by 6 bases, with 11 bases between. CDR1 is LNHDA, CDR2 SQIVND, per germline (reference sequence). The CDR3 has 13 residues. This chain's CDR3 is CASSSQGGQPQHF. DNA of the CDR3: TGTGCCAGTAGTTCCCAGGGCGGTCAGCCCCAGCATTTT.

CDR3 region: CASSGVAFVSGELFF. CDR3 in DNA: TGTGCCAGCAGCGGGGTAGCCTTTGTTTCGGGGGAGCTGTTTTTT. The chain has TRBV9 and TRBJ2-2; D not certain. The CDR3 spans 15 residues. Germline lookup yields CDR1 SGDLS and CDR2 YYNGEE. Trimming stripped 3 bases from V and 8 bases from J, with 17 bases between.

The chain employs TRBV7-3 and TRBJ2-3, with D perhaps matching TRBD1 (6 bases). Germline CDR1 is SGHTA and CDR2 is FQGTGA. Trimming pared 5 bases from V and 0 bases from J, leaving 12 bases between. There are 15 residues in the CDR3. CDR3 sequence (DNA): TGTGCCAGCAGCCCGAGGACAGATAGCACAGATACGCAGTATTTT. Residues: CASSPRTDSTDTQYF.

The rearrangement uses TRBV3-1 (or the pseudogene TRBV3-2) and TRBJ1-5; D unresolved. CDR1 LGHDT and CDR2 YNNKEL come from the germline V gene (reference sequence). Between the trimmed V and J ends, which lost 4 bases and 4 bases, there was a span of 5 bases. CDR3 length equals 12 residues. The CDR3 sequence is CASSLGNQPQHF. Here the CDR3 DNA reads TGTGCCAGCAGCCTCGGGAATCAGCCCCAGCATTTT.

In its sample, this clone was seen once. The chain links TRBV4-2 to TRBJ2-1; maybe TRBD2 (6 bases). Between the trimmed V and J ends, which lost 4 bases and 15 bases, there was a span of 16 bases. The germline gives CDR1 LGHNA, CDR2 YNFKEQ. This CDR3 has 12 amino acids. CDR3 region: CASSPSRDWRFF. Written as DNA, the CDR3 is TGTGCCAGCAGCCCATCTCGGGACTGGCGGTTCTTC.

The rearrangement uses TRBV19 and TRBJ1-2, with 9 bases fitting TRBD1. J gave up 5 bases and V 3 bases, and 4 bases lay outside the gene matches. The germline V gene has CDR1 LNHDA and CDR2 SQIVND (reference sequence). This CDR3 region has 14 residues. The CDR3: CASSMDRGWYGYTF. The CDR3 DNA sequence: TGTGCCAGTAGTATGGACAGGGGATGGTATGGCTACACCTTC.

This chain connects TRBV18 to TRBJ2-3, with 13 bases that match TRBD2. Germline V gene sequence: CDR1 KGHSH, CDR2 LQKENI. CDR3 length: 17 residues. The V segment lost 0 bases and the J segment 3 bases; nucleotides outside the gene matches: 3. The CDR3 spells CASSPPGLAGMTDTQYF. The CDR3 coding sequence is TGTGCCAGCTCACCACCGGGACTAGCGGGGATGACAGATACGCAGTATTTT.

This clone appeared once. The chain employs TRBV3-1 (or the pseudogene TRBV3-2) and TRBJ2-1; 7 nucleotides align to TRBD1. The V and J ends lost 7 bases and 0 bases, in that order; junction bases with no gene match: 6. The CDR3 contains 15 residues. Germline V gives CDR1 LGHDT, CDR2 YNNKEL (reference sequence). CDR3 in amino acids: CASTLRDSSYNEQFF. The CDR3 nucleotides are TGTGCCAGCACCCTTAGGGACAGCTCCTACAATGAGCAGTTCTTC.

The V call is TRBV30, the J call TRBJ1-4; 7 bases match TRBD1. The CDR3 loop spans 13 amino acids. CDR1 GTSNPN and CDR2 SVGIG come from the germline V gene (reference sequence). J was trimmed by 7 bases and V by 1 base; bases with no gene match: 3. The CDR3 DNA sequence: TGTGCCTGGAGTGAGACAGGGATTGAAAAACTGTTTTTT. The encoded protein is CAWSETGIEKLFF.

The chain couples TRBV6-5 to TRBJ2-7; 7 nucleotides agree with TRBD1. The V segment lost 6 bases and the J segment 0 bases; nucleotides outside the gene matches: 5. This CDR3 has 14 amino acids. Germline loops: CDR1 MNHEY, CDR2 SVGAGI. CDR3 sequence (DNA): TGTGCCAGCAGCGGGACAGTGAGCTCCTACGAGCAGTACTTC. It encodes CASSGTVSSYEQYF.

J is TRBJ2-7 and V is TRBV6-1; 11 bases map to TRBD2. V trimming: 4 bases; J trimming: 1 base; junction bases outside the gene matches: 9. This CDR3 comprises 17 residues. From germline, CDR1 is MNHNS and CDR2 SASEGT. CDR3 region: CASSVLVGTSGSYEQYF. CDR3 nucleotides: TGTGCCAGCAGTGTGCTAGTTGGGACTAGCGGTTCCTACGAGCAGTACTTC.

V usage is TRBV6-5 and J usage is TRBJ1-2; D call uncertain. Germline CDR1 is MNHEY and CDR2 is SVGAGI. The CDR3 has 12 amino acids. The V gene lost 8 bases and the J gene lost 1 base, with 8 bases spanning the gap. In DNA form, the CDR3 reads TGTGCCAGCTCAACCTATAACTATGGCTACACCTTC. It encodes CASSTYNYGYTF.

This rearrangement joins TRBV4-3 to TRBJ2-7; TRBD2 matches at 9 bases. CDR1 is LGHNA, CDR2 YSLEER, per germline. The CDR3 length is 15 residues. Germline trimming cut 1 base from V and 4 bases from J; bases unmatched to any gene: 5. CDR3 loop: CASSQAASGDYEQYF. The CDR3 DNA reads TGCGCCAGCAGCCAAGCGGCTAGCGGGGATTACGAGCAGTACTTC.